The 12 T cell receptor beta chains presented below share a single source sample, sequenced in a study of cytomegalovirus exposure and HLA in healthy donors. 60 Vbeta and 13 Jbeta primers were used in PCR. Method: immunoSEQ multiplex PCR; TCRdb's copy keeps in-frame clones and lacks some. The sample has some 110,000 clones, roughly 80% seen once. Sequencing was carried out using PBMCs. The receptors come from a woman aged 40 to 55 in good health and CMV-seronegative.

The chain employs TRBV7-3 and TRBJ2-5; TRBD2 agrees at 12 bases. J was trimmed by 0 bases and V by 5 bases; bases with no gene match: 22. CDR1 and CDR2 from the germline V gene are SGHTA and FQGTGA. The length of the CDR3 is 22 residues. CDR3 residues: CASSREPPTSGRLVGYQETQYF. For the CDR3, the DNA is TGTGCCAGCAGCCGAGAACCCCCGACTAGCGGGAGACTAGTAGGGTACCAAGAGACCCAGTACTTC.

J is TRBJ1-1 and V is TRBV27, with 9 bases that match TRBD1. Per the germline V gene, CDR1 is MNHEY and CDR2 is SMNVEV (reference sequence). The CDR3 is 14 residues long. V was clipped by 6 bases and J by 8 bases; unmatched bases: 10. The CDR3 sequence is CASSQNSGTGEAFF. The CDR3 DNA follows: TGTGCCAGCAGCCAAAACTCCGGGACAGGGGAAGCTTTCTTT.

J is TRBJ2-3 and V is TRBV19; TRBD2 matches 8 bases. The germline CDR1 and CDR2 sequences are LNHDA and SQIVND (reference sequence). The CDR3 contains 15 residues. After removal of 5 bases from V and 8 bases from J, the junction contained 12 bases not matched to a gene. The DNA of the CDR3 is TGTGCCAGTAGTGGGCTAGCGGGCAGGTCGGGTACGCAGTATTTT. It yields the protein CASSGLAGRSGTQYF.

The J gene is TRBJ1-1, the V gene TRBV29-1; D perhaps matches TRBD1 (6 bases). Germline loops: CDR1 SQVTM, CDR2 ANQGSEA. There are 14 residues in the CDR3. Trimming stripped 7 bases from V and 1 base from J, with 16 bases between. CDR3 DNA sequence: TGCAGCGCGAATTCGGGGGGCCCGAACACTGAAGCTTTCTTT. Its protein is CSANSGGPNTEAFF.

V gene TRBV19 combines with J gene TRBJ2-1; D possibly corresponds to TRBD1 (5 bases). CDR3 length equals 15 residues. Germline assignment: CDR1 LNHDA and CDR2 SQIVND (reference sequence). V lost 2 bases and J 6 bases, leaving 14 bases between the germline ends. CDR3: CASSILGTGSNEQFF. The CDR3, as DNA: TGTGCCAGTAGTATACTGGGAACAGGTTCCAATGAGCAGTTCTTC.

The chain is built from TRBV19 and TRBJ1-1; no clear D. The ends were cut back, 3 bases at V and 4 bases at J, with 9 bases in the middle. The length of the CDR3 is 13 residues. The V gene's germline CDR1 is LNHDA and CDR2 SQIVND (reference sequence). CDR3 nucleotide sequence: TGTGCCAGTAGTATGGTGGCAGGCACTGAAGCTTTCTTT. Protein product: CASSMVAGTEAFF.

V and J are TRBV5-4 and TRBJ2-1, with a possible D match to TRBD2 (5 bases). Germline V gene sequence: CDR1 SGHNT, CDR2 YYREEE (reference sequence). Deletions cut 0 bases from V and 5 bases from J, with 15 bases between. CDR3 size: 16 residues. Here the CDR3 DNA reads TGTGCCAGCAGCTTGGCCACAGCGGCTTACCACAATGAGCAGTTCTTC. Its translation: CASSLATAAYHNEQFF. Full variable domain (rest looked up from reference TRBV5-4 and TRBJ2-1): ETGVTQSPTHLIKTRGQQVTLRCSSQSGHNTVSWYQQALGQGPQFIFQYYREEENGRGNFPPRFSGLQFPNYSSELNVNALELDDSALYLCASSLATAAYHNEQFFGPGTRLTVL.

The chain is built from TRBV19 and TRBJ2-1; TRBD1 agrees at 11 bases. This CDR3 contains 15 residues. Germline V gene lookup returns CDR1 LNHDA and CDR2 SQIVND (reference sequence). V dropped 5 bases and J dropped 4; count of bases not matched to a gene: 4. The CDR3 is CASSFGQGAYNEQFF. The CDR3 DNA reads TGTGCCAGTAGTTTTGGACAGGGGGCGTACAATGAGCAGTTCTTC.

This rearrangement joins TRBV7-8 to TRBJ1-1; tentative D call: TRBD1 (5 bases). Per germline, CDR1 SGHVS and CDR2 FQNEAQ. The CDR3 totals 12 residues. Trimming removed 7 bases from V and 4 bases from J, with 10 bases in between. CDR3 protein: CASNQGSTEAFF. The CDR3 DNA sequence: TGTGCCAGCAACCAGGGCAGCACTGAAGCTTTCTTT.

The chain recombines TRBV21-1 with TRBJ2-3; whether TRBD2, the table's D call, matches the DNA was not checked. TRBV21-1 is marked as a pseudogene. This CDR3 region has 10 residues. The CDR3 protein is CASRPPRTHF. Here the CDR3 DNA reads TGTGCCAGCAGACCCCCCCGGACTCATTTT.

With regard to this clone: The identical CDR3 is also encoded by other nucleotide sequences in the sample. The rearrangement links TRBV28 to TRBJ1-2, with D perhaps TRBD1 (6 bases). This CDR3 comprises 12 residues. Germline V gene sequence: CDR1 MDHEN, CDR2 SYDVKM. The CDR3 DNA reads as TGTGCGACGAACAGGGCTAACTATGGCTACACCTTC. It encodes CATNRANYGYTF.

The gene calls are TRBV7-9 and TRBJ2-3; D possibly corresponds to TRBD1 (6 bases). Germline assignment: CDR1 SEHNR and CDR2 FQNEAQ (reference sequence). The CDR3 sequence is 17 residues long. V was trimmed by 1 base and J by 1 base, leaving 15 bases between them. Written as DNA, the CDR3 is TGTGCCAGCAGCTTAGTCAGGGGTGCGTTTGGCACAGATACGCAGTATTTT. This sequence encodes CASSLVRGAFGTDTQYF. Complete variable domain (other parts from reference TRBV7-9 and TRBJ2-3): DTGVSQNPRHKITKRGQNVTFRCDPISEHNRLYWYRQTLGQGPEFLTYFQNEAQLEKSRLLSDRFSAERPKGSFSTLEIQRTEQGDSAMYLCASSLVRGAFGTDTQYFGPGTRLTVL.